One and the same sample provided the 21 T cell receptor beta chains below, sequenced in a study of T-cell reconstitution after alpha-beta-depleted transplantation in children. It was with unique molecular identifiers that the TCRbeta library was prepared. TCRdb independently ran MiXCR on the PCR reads; one entry per CDR3 protein. The sample holds about 340,000 distinct CDR3 sequences; 15% to 20% are singletons and the top ten take roughly 41%. Sequenced here: PBMCs, mostly from graft donor cells, sampled 360 days after TCRalphabeta/CD19-depleted stem cell transplant. Receptors originate from a male patient between 2 and 15 years old who had a stem cell transplant for acute lymphoblastic leukemia, so the T cells may come from the graft donor.

The sample holds a few counts of this clonotype. The rearrangement uses TRBV6-1 and TRBJ1-5; the match to TRBD1 covers 7 bases. Germline V gene sequence: CDR1 MNHNS, CDR2 SASEGT. This CDR3 is 14 amino acids long. After removal of 6 bases from V and 7 bases from J, the junction contained 9 bases not matched to a gene. The CDR3: CASSPNRGWQPQHF. DNA of the CDR3: TGTGCCAGCAGCCCGAACAGGGGATGGCAGCCCCAGCATTTT.

The rearrangement links TRBV4-3 to TRBJ2-1, with D hard to call. V lost 1 base and J 8 bases, leaving 12 bases between the germline ends. CDR1 and CDR2 from the germline V gene are LGHNA and YSLEER. The CDR3 has 14 residues. CDR3 protein: CASSQVGQLDEQFF. The CDR3, as DNA: TGCGCCAGCAGCCAAGTAGGGCAGTTGGATGAGCAGTTCTTC.

This clonotype came up many times. V is TRBV30 and J is TRBJ1-3; D not resolved. The CDR3 contains 16 residues. V was trimmed by 5 bases and J by 0 bases, leaving 17 bases between them. Germline assignment: CDR1 GTSNPN and CDR2 SVGIG (reference sequence). For the CDR3, the DNA is TGTGCCTGGTCCCTGGTCCACAGTGGCTCTGGAAACACCATATATTTT. It translates to CAWSLVHSGSGNTIYF.

This clonotype was recorded at least ten times. The chain joins TRBV25-1 to TRBJ2-1; D possibly matches TRBD1 or TRBD2 (5 bases each). V lost 6 bases, J lost 3 bases, and 9 bases lay in between. The CDR3 extends over 13 amino acids. Germline CDR1 is MGHDK and CDR2 is SYGVNS. The CDR3 DNA follows: TGTGCCAGCAGGGCGAGGGGCTACAATGAGCAGTTCTTC. This gives the protein CASRARGYNEQFF.

V usage is TRBV5-1 and J usage is TRBJ2-4; D not resolved. Germline-derived CDR1 and CDR2 are SGHRS and YFSETQ. V lost 4 bases to trimming and J lost 2 bases, with 13 bases between them. The CDR3 is made up of 15 amino acids. CDR3 sequence reads: CASSLGANTKNIQYF. CDR3 in DNA: TGCGCCAGCAGCCTGGGTGCCAATACCAAAAACATTCAGTACTTC.

The CDR3 region is CASSFGLVETQYF. The CDR3 DNA reads as TGTGCCAGCAGTTTTGGGCTAGTGGAGACCCAGTACTTC. The chain is built from TRBV12-3 or TRBV12-4 and TRBJ2-5; D gene ambiguous. With 3 bases removed from V and 5 bases from J, the gap between germline ends came to 10 bases. The CDR3 runs 13 residues.

This clonotype was seen a handful of times. The J gene is TRBJ2-2, the V gene TRBV3-1; a weak D match, TRBD2 (5 bases). The CDR3 has 14 residues. Germline loops: CDR1 LGHDT, CDR2 YNNKEL (reference sequence). Trimming took off 4 bases at V and 6 bases at J, with 12 bases between the two ends. The CDR3 region has the DNA TGTGCCAGCAGCCCCCCAACTAGAGCCGGGGAGCTGTTTTTT. Its protein product is CASSPPTRAGELFF.

The chain is built from TRBV20-1 and TRBJ2-7, with D maybe TRBD2 (5 bases). This CDR3 has 12 residues. Germline loops: CDR1 DFQATT, CDR2 SNEGSKA (reference sequence). For the CDR3, the DNA is TGCAGCTTCTGGCGGGCCTCGTACGAGCAGTACTTC. This codes for CSFWRASYEQYF.

This clonotype was counted at least ten times. The J gene is TRBJ2-1, the V gene TRBV6-5; no definite D call. Germline V CDR1 and CDR2: MNHEY, SVGAGI. V lost 0 bases, J lost 4 bases, and 10 bases lay in between. The CDR3 is 15 amino acids. The CDR3 loop reads CASSYSKISYNEQFF. The DNA of the CDR3 is TGTGCCAGCAGTTACTCGAAAATTAGTTACAATGAGCAGTTCTTC.

This clonotype was seen a single time. The V gene is TRBV3-1, the J gene TRBJ2-3; D remains ambiguous. This CDR3 is built from 13 residues. CDR1 LGHDT and CDR2 YNNKEL come from the germline V gene (reference sequence). The V end lost 2 bases, the J end lost 4 bases, and 7 bases lay between the germline ends. In DNA, the CDR3 is TGTGCCAGCAGCCAACGGGCTTCAGATACGCAGTATTTT. Its protein product is CASSQRASDTQYF.

V gene TRBV25-1 combines with J gene TRBJ2-3; TRBD2 matches at 10 bases. Germline values: CDR1 MGHDK, CDR2 SYGVNS. The CDR3 extends over 15 amino acids. V was pared by 4 bases and J by 4 bases, with 5 bases of the junction left unmatched. CDR3 region: CASSVLAGTSDTQYF. CDR3 sequence (DNA): TGTGCCAGCAGTGTACTAGCGGGGACTTCAGATACGCAGTATTTT.

V is TRBV5-1 and J is TRBJ2-4; D may correspond to TRBD1 or TRBD2 (6 bases each). Trimming cost V 4 bases and J 8 bases, with 19 bases left between them. Germline-derived CDR1 and CDR2 are SGHRS and YFSETQ. CDR3 length: 15 amino acids. CDR3 residues: CASSPLGGYFDIQYF. The CDR3 nucleotides read TGCGCCAGCAGCCCACTAGGGGGGTACTTCGACATTCAGTACTTC.

This clonotype was counted a few times. This chain links TRBV5-1 with TRBJ1-1, with D possibly TRBD1 on 6 matching bases. CDR3 length equals 14 residues. V was shortened by 7 bases and J by 0 bases, with 13 bases between the two germline ends. From germline, CDR1 is SGHRS and CDR2 YFSETQ. Written as DNA, the CDR3 is TGCGCCAGCGGAAGGGGGGGCATGAACACTGAAGCTTTCTTT. Protein sequence: CASGRGGMNTEAFF.

This clonotype was observed many times. CDR3 region: CASSQRVDSSGANVLTF. The CDR3 DNA is TGTGCCAGCAGCCAAAGGGTGGACAGCTCTGGGGCCAACGTCCTGACTTTC. The V gene is TRBV3-1, the J gene TRBJ2-6; a weak D match, TRBD1 (6 bases). Germline values: CDR1 LGHDT, CDR2 YNNKEL (reference sequence). The V and J ends lost 2 bases and 0 bases respectively, with 11 bases between them. The CDR3 covers 17 residues.

This clonotype was recorded a few times. The CDR3 is CASSLGTAFSGGLSSQATNEKLFF. CDR3 in DNA: TGCGCCAGCAGCTTGGGGACGGCGTTCTCGGGAGGGCTTTCTTCGCAAGCAACTAATGAAAAACTGTTTTTT. The gene calls are TRBV5-1 and TRBJ1-4, with D hard to call. V shed 0 bases and J shed 0 bases, with 33 bases lying between them. This CDR3 spans 24 amino acids. The germline gives CDR1 SGHRS, CDR2 YFSETQ.

This clonotype has a handful of counts. The chain employs TRBV7-2 and TRBJ2-5; D not certain. Deletions cut 2 bases from V and 1 base from J, with 11 bases between. This CDR3 contains 15 residues. Per the germline V gene, CDR1 is SGHTA and CDR2 is FQGNSA. CDR3 protein: CASSLRYRVQETQYF. The CDR3, as DNA: TGTGCCAGCAGCTTACGGTACAGAGTCCAAGAGACCCAGTACTTC.

The rearrangement joins TRBV4-3 to TRBJ2-5, with TRBD2 matching over 9 bases. The V gene end was trimmed by 1 base and the J gene end by 8 bases; junction bases not matched to a gene: 8. CDR3 size: 15 residues. CDR1 and CDR2 (germline): LGHNA, YSLEER. The CDR3 DNA follows: TGCGCCAGCAGCCAAGTGGTGAATAGCGGGAGTACCCAGTACTTC. Translated, it gives CASSQVVNSGSTQYF.

The chain carries TRBV20-1 and TRBJ2-4, with D perhaps TRBD1 (5 bases). V lost 5 bases and J 9 bases, leaving 23 bases between the germline ends. The CDR3 loop spans 15 amino acids. Per germline, CDR1 DFQATT and CDR2 SNEGSKA (reference sequence). CDR3 loop: CSAHGIGGAELIQYF. The CDR3 DNA follows: TGCAGTGCTCACGGTATAGGTGGGGCGGAGCTCATTCAGTACTTC.

The chain has TRBV29-1 and TRBJ1-2, with D maybe TRBD1 (6 bases). This CDR3 has 13 amino acids. The germline V gene encodes CDR1 SQVTM and CDR2 ANQGSEA. The ends were cut back, 4 bases at V and 3 bases at J, with 12 bases in the middle. The CDR3 region is CSVGSGGDYGYTF. The CDR3 region has the DNA TGCAGCGTTGGATCCGGGGGCGACTATGGCTACACCTTC.

This clonotype was counted only a few times. V usage is TRBV28 and J usage is TRBJ2-5; D unclear. The CDR3 covers 16 residues. Trimming took 5 bases from V and 5 from J, leaving 21 bases between them. In germline, CDR1 is MDHEN, CDR2 SYDVKM. CDR3 region: CASSPSGDRFVETQYF. CDR3 coding DNA: TGTGCCAGCAGTCCGTCGGGCGACCGCTTCGTGGAGACCCAGTACTTC.

V usage is TRBV15 and J usage is TRBJ2-7; D might be TRBD1 (5 bases). The V end was cut by 2 bases, the J end by 2 bases, with 19 bases between. The V gene's germline CDR1 is LNHNV and CDR2 YYDKDF (reference sequence). The CDR3 covers 17 residues. The CDR3 sequence is CATSRPQVGVQTYEQYF. CDR3 sequence (DNA): TGTGCCACCAGCAGACCTCAGGTAGGGGTGCAAACCTACGAGCAGTACTTC.